This TCR beta chain came from a study of Graves' ophthalmopathy and Graves' hyperthyroidism. A note on this clonotype: Its antigen is undetermined.

Findings and limits, study-wide: The model forecast ophthalmopathy progression, reaching around 70% sensitivity and 72% to 80% specificity.

V shed 1 base and J shed 6 bases, with 10 bases lying between them. Germline CDR1 is DFQATT and CDR2 is SNEGSKA (reference sequence). The CDR3 extends over 12 amino acids. Moderate-to-severe activity, CAS at least 3, NOSPECS at least 4 and duration under 3 months characterized donors with ophthalmopathy. Isolation of PBMCs was performed using about 9.9 ml of fresh peripheral blood. Scientists amplified the TCR beta CDR3 regions from RNA transcripts. After a first-round RT-PCR with HTBI primers, a second-round multiplex PCR was run. MiXCR, run by TCRdb on the multiplex PCR reads, gives a single entry per CDR3 protein. The sample yields 170,000 or so distinct CDR3 sequences, around two fifths seen once.

The origin of this receptor is a man aged 25 to 45 with Graves' ophthalmopathy. Material for sequencing was peripheral blood. The chain is built from TRBV20-1 and TRBJ2-7, with no clear D. CDR3 sequence reads: CSARGDISEQYF. The CDR3 nucleotides are TGCAGTGCTAGAGGTGATATCTCCGAGCAGTACTTC.